A selection of T cell receptor beta chains follows, all from one sample in a study of patients and donors after allogeneic stem cell transplantation. TCRdb re-analysed the RT-PCR reads in MiXCR, keeping a single row per CDR3 protein. The sample includes approximately 200,000 distinct CDR3 sequences, over 30% seen only once; the top ten take 11%. The sequenced material came from blood, either unsorted or a sorted T cell fraction (not recorded which). Receptors originate from a human donor who was either an allogeneic HSCT recipient or a stem cell or donor lymphocyte infusion donor (not recorded which). It is not recorded whose cells these are; they may come from a transplant donor. Each CDR3 is given with its conserved first and last residue.

j_call,v_call,cdr3_aa
TRBJ2-6,TRBV5-6,CASREPGQNSGANVLTF
TRBJ1-5,TRBV12-3/TRBV12-4,CASRRQGATYSNQPQHF
TRBJ2-7,TRBV20-1,CSARVRALYEQYF
TRBJ2-7,TRBV18,CASSPGVNEQYF
TRBJ1-1,TRBV10-3,CAISRDGILNTEAFF
TRBJ1-2,TRBV12-3/TRBV12-4,CASSLGYRQNYGYTF
TRBJ1-3,TRBV28,CACGQGLYGNTIYF
TRBJ1-5,TRBV10-3,CATGDGNQPQHF
TRBJ1-5,TRBV19,CGAGAPYSNQPQHF
TRBJ2-7,TRBV29-1,CSVGAEEQYF
TRBJ1-1,TRBV11-2,CASSFGQTNTEAFF
TRBJ2-7,TRBV6-6,CASSSGTGRINEQYF
TRBJ1-2,TRBV12-3/TRBV12-4,CASSPGTAGYTF
TRBJ1-2,TRBV6-6,CASSYSTQQGYGYTF
TRBJ1-4,TRBV7-9,CASSLAPGGRNEKLFF
TRBJ1-5,TRBV12-3/TRBV12-4,CASTWGPGERQPQHF
TRBJ2-3,TRBV15,CATSSLPTDTQYF
TRBJ1-4,TRBV18,CASSPPRNEKLFF
TRBJ1-2,TRBV5-1,CASSLEPRANGYTF
TRBJ2-3,TRBV7-2,CASSSPSGVTDTQYF
TRBJ1-5,TRBV10-3,CAISEQTGGTQPQHF
TRBJ1-2,TRBV12-3/TRBV12-4,CASSLVDSYGGYTF
TRBJ2-5,TRBV5-1,CASSAGTFKETQYF
TRBJ1-5,TRBV20-1,CSAVARDHQPQHF
TRBJ2-1,TRBV29-1,CSVGKLGSDEQFF
TRBJ2-2,TRBV10-3,CAISESGLHQSNTGELFF
TRBJ1-4,TRBV12-3/TRBV12-4,CASSGDGTNEKLFF
TRBJ1-6,TRBV7-9,CASSWGTGNSSPLHF
TRBJ1-1,TRBV4-1,CASSPKATWTEAFF
TRBJ2-3,TRBV7-2,CASSLEWTSGGARTDTQYF
TRBJ1-4,TRBV4-1,CASSQQGTGSGKLFF
TRBJ1-5,TRBV29-1,CSVEVEGPPGPQHF
TRBJ1-1,TRBV20-1,CSASPTAVNTEAFF
TRBJ1-6,TRBV20-1,CSASRDEASPLHF
TRBJ1-1,TRBV12-3/TRBV12-4,CASSFGTGTAAFF
TRBJ1-6,TRBV5-5,CASSLFSGRGSPLHF
TRBJ1-2,TRBV29-1,CSVRTGKGWGYTF
TRBJ1-5,TRBV12-3/TRBV12-4,CASSISRRSGQPQHF
TRBJ2-2,TRBV15,CATSREIQNTGELFF
TRBJ1-2,TRBV24-1,CATSDLTSPGYTF
TRBJ1-2,TRBV6-5,CASSYRDTRSGYTF
TRBJ1-5,TRBV18,CASSPPGTGRQPQHF
TRBJ1-5,TRBV5-1,CASSTTPGRNQPQHF
TRBJ2-5,TRBV5-1,CASSEGYLETQYF
TRBJ2-7,TRBV4-1,CASSQVTQVGDWKPEQYF
TRBJ2-3,TRBV30,CAWSVHQANTDTQYF
TRBJ2-1,TRBV20-1,CSALLAGVSNEQFF
TRBJ1-1,TRBV27,CASSWDGRDTEAFF
TRBJ1-1,TRBV20-1,CSARDYGRVRLETEAFF
TRBJ1-1,TRBV5-6,CASSPVGRQGITEAFF
TRBJ1-1,TRBV10-3,CAISVRQSEAFF
TRBJ1-4,TRBV15,CATSVSWTATNEKLFF
TRBJ2-5,TRBV6-5,CASGSSGEETQYF
TRBJ1-2,TRBV4-1,CASSQGGQGRDYGYTF
TRBJ1-2,TRBV5-1,CASSLGTESNYGYTF
TRBJ2-7,TRBV20-1,CSARFGAFPPDGEQYF
TRBJ1-2,TRBV3-1,CASSQVPENYGYTF
TRBJ2-7,TRBV5-1,CASSLGIASNEQYF